This T cell receptor (beta chain) emerged from a study of T cell responses to AZD1222 COVID-19 vaccine. Remarks on this clone: The antigen is unknown.

The repertoire was sequenced with immunoSEQ multiplex PCR; TCRdb's copy has only in-frame clones and lacks some. The table has approximately 190,000 clones, about 92% seen once. This CDR3 comprises 17 residues. In germline, CDR1 is WSHSY, CDR2 SAAADI. The germline V and J ends were trimmed by 2 bases and 4 bases, with 17 bases remaining between them. Whole-study results and caveats: Only five to seven AZD1222 recipients tested seropositive at baseline. Spike-specific TCR breadth and depth both grew after two AZD1222 doses. Donors were largely white British and mainly female; clonal diversity was possibly underestimated. In the spike-specific TCR repertoire, nearly half reportedly target unmutated variant regions.

This material consisted of peripheral blood, taken on day 0 of AZD1222 vaccination. This sequence joins TRBV10-2 and TRBJ1-4; no reliable D call. The TCR originated in an adult in good health. The chain's CDR3 is CASSEGRSPPRNEKLFF. As DNA, the CDR3 is TGCGCCAGCAGTGAGGGCAGAAGTCCACCCCGTAATGAAAAACTGTTTTTT.